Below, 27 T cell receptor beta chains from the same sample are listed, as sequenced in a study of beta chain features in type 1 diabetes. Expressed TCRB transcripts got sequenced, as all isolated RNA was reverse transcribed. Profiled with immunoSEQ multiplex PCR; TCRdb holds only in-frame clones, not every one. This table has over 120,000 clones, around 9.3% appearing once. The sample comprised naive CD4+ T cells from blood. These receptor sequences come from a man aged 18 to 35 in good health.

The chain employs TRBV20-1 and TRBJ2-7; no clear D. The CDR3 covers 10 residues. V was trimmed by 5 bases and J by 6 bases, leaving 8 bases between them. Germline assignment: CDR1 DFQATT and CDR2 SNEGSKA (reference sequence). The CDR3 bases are TGCAGTGCTGGTGGGCTCGAGCAGTACTTC. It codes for CSAGGLEQYF.

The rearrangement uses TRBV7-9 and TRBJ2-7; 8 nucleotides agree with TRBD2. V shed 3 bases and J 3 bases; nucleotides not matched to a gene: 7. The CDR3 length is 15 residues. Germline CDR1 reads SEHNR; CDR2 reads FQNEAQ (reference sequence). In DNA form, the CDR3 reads TGTGCCAGCAGCTTGTTGCCAGCGGGGGACTACGAGCAGTACTTC. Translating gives CASSLLPAGDYEQYF.

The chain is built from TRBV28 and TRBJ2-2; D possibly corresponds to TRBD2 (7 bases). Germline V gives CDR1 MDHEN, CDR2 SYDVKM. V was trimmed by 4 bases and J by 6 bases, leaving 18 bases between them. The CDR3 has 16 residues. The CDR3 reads CASSSRGGGRAGELFF. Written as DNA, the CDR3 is TGTGCCAGCAGTTCACGGGGAGGGGGAAGGGCCGGGGAGCTGTTTTTT.

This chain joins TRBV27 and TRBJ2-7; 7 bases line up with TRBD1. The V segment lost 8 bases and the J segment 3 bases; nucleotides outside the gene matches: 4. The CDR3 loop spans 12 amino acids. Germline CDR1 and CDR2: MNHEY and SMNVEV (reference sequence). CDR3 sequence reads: CASRDSHYEQYF. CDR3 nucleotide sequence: TGTGCCAGCCGGGACAGCCACTACGAGCAGTACTTC.

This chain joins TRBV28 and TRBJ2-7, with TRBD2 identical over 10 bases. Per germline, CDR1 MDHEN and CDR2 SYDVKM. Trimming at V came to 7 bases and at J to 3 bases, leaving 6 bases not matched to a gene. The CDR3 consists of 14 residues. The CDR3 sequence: CASTGVAGGYEQYF. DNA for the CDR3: TGTGCCAGCACCGGAGTAGCGGGGGGCTACGAGCAGTACTTC.

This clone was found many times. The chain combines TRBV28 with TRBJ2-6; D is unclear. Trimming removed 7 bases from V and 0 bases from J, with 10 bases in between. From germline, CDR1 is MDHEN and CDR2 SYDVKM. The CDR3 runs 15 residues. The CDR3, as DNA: TGTGCCAGCACCCACCAGTTCTCTGGGGCCAACGTCCTGACTTTC. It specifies CASTHQFSGANVLTF.

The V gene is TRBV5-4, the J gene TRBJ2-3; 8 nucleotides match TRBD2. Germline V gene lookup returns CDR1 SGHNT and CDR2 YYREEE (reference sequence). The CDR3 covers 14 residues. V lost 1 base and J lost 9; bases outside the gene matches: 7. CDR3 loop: CASSLRGGPSTQYF. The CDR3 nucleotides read TGTGCCAGCAGCTTGCGGGGGGGGCCATCGACGCAGTATTTT.

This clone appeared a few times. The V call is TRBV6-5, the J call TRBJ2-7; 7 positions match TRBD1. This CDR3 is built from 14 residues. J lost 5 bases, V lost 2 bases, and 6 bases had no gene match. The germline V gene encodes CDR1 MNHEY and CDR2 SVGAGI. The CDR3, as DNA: TGTGCCAGCAGTTACCGCTTTACAGGGGACGAGCAGTACTTC. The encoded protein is CASSYRFTGDEQYF.

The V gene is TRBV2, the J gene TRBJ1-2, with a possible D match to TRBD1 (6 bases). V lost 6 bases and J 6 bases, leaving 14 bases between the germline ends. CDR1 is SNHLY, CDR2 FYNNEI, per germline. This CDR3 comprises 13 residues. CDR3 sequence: CASRKEQGHGYTF. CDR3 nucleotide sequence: TGTGCCAGCAGGAAGGAACAGGGACATGGCTACACCTTC.

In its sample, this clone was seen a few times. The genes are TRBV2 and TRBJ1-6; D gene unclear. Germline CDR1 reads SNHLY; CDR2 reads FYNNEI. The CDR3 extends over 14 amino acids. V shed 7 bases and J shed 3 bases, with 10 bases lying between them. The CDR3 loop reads CASNSGIYNSPLHF. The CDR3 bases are TGTGCCAGCAACTCCGGGATCTATAATTCACCCCTCCACTTT. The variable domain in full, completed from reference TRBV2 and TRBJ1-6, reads EPEVTQTPSHQVTQMGQEVILRCVPISNHLYFYWYRQILGQKVEFLVSFYNNEISEKSEIFDDQFSVERPDGSNFTLKIRSTKLEDSAMYFCASNSGIYNSPLHFGNGTRLTVT.

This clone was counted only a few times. The CDR3 sequence is CASSFRPGLVLETQYF. In DNA form, the CDR3 reads TGTGCCAGCAGCTTTAGACCGGGACTAGTTTTGGAGACCCAGTACTTC. This rearrangement joins TRBV7-9 to TRBJ2-5; 8 bases map to TRBD2. V lost 3 bases, J lost 5 bases, and 11 bases stayed unmatched. This CDR3 contains 16 residues. Germline assignment: CDR1 SEHNR and CDR2 FQNEAQ (reference sequence).

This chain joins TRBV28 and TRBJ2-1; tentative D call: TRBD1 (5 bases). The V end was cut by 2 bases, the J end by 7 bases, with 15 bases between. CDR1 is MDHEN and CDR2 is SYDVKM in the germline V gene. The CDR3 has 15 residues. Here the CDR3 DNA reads TGTGCCAGCAGTTTACCCAGGGCCCCTTGGAATGAGCAGTTCTTC. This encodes CASSLPRAPWNEQFF.

The DNA of the CDR3 is TGCGCCAGCAGGGATGGGACTAGCGCCGGGGAGCTGTTTTTT. Its translation is CASRDGTSAGELFF. This chain uses TRBV5-1 with TRBJ2-2; 10 bases map to TRBD2. The germline CDR1 and CDR2 sequences are SGHRS and YFSETQ. V lost 5 bases and J lost 6; bases outside the gene matches: 4. The CDR3 is 14 amino acids.

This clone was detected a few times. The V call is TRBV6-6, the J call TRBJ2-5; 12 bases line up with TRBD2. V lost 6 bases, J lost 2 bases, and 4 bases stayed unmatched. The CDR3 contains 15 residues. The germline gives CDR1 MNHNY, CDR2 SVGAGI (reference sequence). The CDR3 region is CASRWTSGVQETQYF. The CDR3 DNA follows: TGTGCCAGCAGGTGGACTAGCGGGGTTCAAGAGACCCAGTACTTC.

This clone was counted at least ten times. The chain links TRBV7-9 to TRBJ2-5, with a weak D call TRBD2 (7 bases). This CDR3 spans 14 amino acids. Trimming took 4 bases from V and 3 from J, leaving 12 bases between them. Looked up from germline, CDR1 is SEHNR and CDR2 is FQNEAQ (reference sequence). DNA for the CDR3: TGTGCCAGCAGCTACAGGGAGGGGAAAGAGACCCAGTACTTC. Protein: CASSYREGKETQYF.

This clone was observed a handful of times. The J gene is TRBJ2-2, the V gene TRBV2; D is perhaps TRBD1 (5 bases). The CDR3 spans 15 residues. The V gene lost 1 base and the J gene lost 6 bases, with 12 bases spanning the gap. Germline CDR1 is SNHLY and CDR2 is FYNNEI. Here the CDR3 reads CASSEVPGWAGELFF. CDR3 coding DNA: TGTGCCAGCAGTGAAGTTCCAGGGTGGGCCGGGGAGCTGTTTTTT.

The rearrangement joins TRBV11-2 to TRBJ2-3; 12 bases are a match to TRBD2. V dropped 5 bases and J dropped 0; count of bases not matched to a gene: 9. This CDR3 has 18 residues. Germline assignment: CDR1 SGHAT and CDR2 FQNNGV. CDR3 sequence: CASSTRTSGVPSTDTQYF. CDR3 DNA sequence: TGTGCCAGCAGCACACGGACTAGCGGGGTCCCTAGCACAGATACGCAGTATTTT.

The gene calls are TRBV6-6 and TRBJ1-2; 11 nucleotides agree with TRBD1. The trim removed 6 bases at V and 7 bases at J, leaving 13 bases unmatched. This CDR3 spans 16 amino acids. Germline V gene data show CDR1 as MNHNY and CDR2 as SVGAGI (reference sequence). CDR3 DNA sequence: TGTGCCAGCAGGCATACCTGGGACAGGGGGTTGGGTGGCTACACCTTC. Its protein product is CASRHTWDRGLGGYTF.

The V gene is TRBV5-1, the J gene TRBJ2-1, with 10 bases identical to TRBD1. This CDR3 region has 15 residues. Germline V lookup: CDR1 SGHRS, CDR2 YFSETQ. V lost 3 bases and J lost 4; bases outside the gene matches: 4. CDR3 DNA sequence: TGCGCCAGCAGCTGGTCGGGACAGGGGTACAATGAGCAGTTCTTC. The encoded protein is CASSWSGQGYNEQFF.

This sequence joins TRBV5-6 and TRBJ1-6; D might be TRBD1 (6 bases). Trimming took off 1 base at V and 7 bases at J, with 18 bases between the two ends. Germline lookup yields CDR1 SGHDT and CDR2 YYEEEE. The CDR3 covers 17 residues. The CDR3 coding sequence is TGTGCCAGCAGCTTGCCCGTGGGCGGCAGGGGAAATTCACCCCTCCACTTT. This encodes CASSLPVGGRGNSPLHF.

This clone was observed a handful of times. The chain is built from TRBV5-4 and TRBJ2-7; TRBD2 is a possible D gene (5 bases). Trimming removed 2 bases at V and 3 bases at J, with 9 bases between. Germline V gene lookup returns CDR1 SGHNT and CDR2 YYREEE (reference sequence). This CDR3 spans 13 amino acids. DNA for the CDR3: TGTGCCAGCAGCTTATCCGGGAACTACGAGCAGTACTTC. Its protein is CASSLSGNYEQYF.

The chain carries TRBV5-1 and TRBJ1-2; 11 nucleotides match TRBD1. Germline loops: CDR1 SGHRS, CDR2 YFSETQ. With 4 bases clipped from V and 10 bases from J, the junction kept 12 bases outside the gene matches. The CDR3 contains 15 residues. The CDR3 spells CASSPSGTGGFDYTF. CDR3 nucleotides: TGCGCCAGCAGCCCCTCCGGGACAGGGGGATTTGACTACACCTTC.

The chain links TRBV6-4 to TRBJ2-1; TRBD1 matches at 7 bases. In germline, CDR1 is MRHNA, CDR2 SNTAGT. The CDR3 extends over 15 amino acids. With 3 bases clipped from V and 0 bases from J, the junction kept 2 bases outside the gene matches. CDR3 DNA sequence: TGTGCCAGCAGTGAGACAGGGAGCTCCTACAATGAGCAGTTCTTC. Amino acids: CASSETGSSYNEQFF.

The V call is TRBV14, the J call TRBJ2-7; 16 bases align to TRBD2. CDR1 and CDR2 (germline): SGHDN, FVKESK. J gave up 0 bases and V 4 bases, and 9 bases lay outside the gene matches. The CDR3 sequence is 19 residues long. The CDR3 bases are TGTGCCAGCAGCCCGGCTCCGGGACTAGCGGGGGGGAGCTCCTACGAGCAGTACTTC. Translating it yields CASSPAPGLAGGSSYEQYF.

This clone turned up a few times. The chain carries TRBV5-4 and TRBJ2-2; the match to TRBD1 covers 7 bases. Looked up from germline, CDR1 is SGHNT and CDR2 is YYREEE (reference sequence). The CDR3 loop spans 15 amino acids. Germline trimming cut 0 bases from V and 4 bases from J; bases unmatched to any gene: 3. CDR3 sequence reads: CASSLGGQLTGELFF. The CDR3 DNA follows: TGTGCCAGCAGCTTGGGGGGACAGCTCACCGGGGAGCTGTTTTTT.

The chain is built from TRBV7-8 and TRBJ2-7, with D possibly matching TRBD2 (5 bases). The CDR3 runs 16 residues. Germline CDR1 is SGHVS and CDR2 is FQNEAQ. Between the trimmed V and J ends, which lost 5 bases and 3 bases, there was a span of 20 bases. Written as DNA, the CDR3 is TGTGCCAGCAGCCCTGGACTTAGCATGGCCAGCTACGAGCAGTACTTC. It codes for CASSPGLSMASYEQYF.

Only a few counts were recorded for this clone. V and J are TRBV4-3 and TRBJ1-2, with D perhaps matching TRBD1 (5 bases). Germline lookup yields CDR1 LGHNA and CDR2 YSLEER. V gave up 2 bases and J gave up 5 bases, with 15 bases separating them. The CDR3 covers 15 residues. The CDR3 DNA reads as TGCGCCAGCAGCCAAACCACAGGTACGCGGTATGGCTACACCTTC. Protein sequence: CASSQTTGTRYGYTF.